The T cell receptor (beta chain) under discussion was sequenced for a study of CXCR3-negative and CXCR3-positive naive CD8 T cells (dated by TCRdb to between 2018 and 2021). As for the study more broadly: In total, roughly 140 million TRB reads were obtained, which works out to roughly 1.5 +/- 0.3 million reads per library. The diversity and physicochemical repertoire analyses included under 12 donors pooled from two independent experiments. Naive subsets from five or six donors and memory cells from 3 donors were included in the TRBV-TRBJ cluster analysis. Overall results and qualifications from the work: TRB CDR3s from CXCR3-positive naive cells showed higher hydrophobicity (lower Kidera factor 4), lower energy, and higher strength and volume indices than CXCR3-negative naive cells. Because surface CD5, which has been linked to self-reactivity in mice, was comparable between naive subsets, TCR interaction strength was also inferred from TRB CDR3 physicochemical properties. Because CXCR3 expression was partially decreased after cryopreservation, freshly isolated PBMCs were used for most assays. Repertoire diversity was comparably high in both naive subsets but much lower in memory CD8+ T cells. TRBV-TRBJ usage was similar between naive CXCR3-negative and CXCR3-positive cells from the same donor, while memory cells showed distinct patterns.

Taken from the germline V gene, the CDR1 and CDR2 loops are LGHNA and YSLEER. The cysteine opens and the phenylalanine closes a CDR3 of 17 amino acids. No DNA appears here. TCRdb shows the sequencer as NextSeq 550. The Human TCR Profiling Kit (MiLaboratory) was used to make UMI-labeled 5' RACE TRB cDNA libraries. The full amount of extracted RNA was used for cDNA synthesis, and the full amount of resulting cDNA was used for PCR amplification. Libraries were prepared in parallel using an identical number of PCR cycles. The published analysis was carried out like this. MIGEC and MiXCR extracted about 48,000 +/- 9,800 unique UMI-labeled TRB cDNA molecules per library, requiring at least two reads per UMI. On average, roughly 40,000 +/- 10,000 functional in-frame TRB CDR3 nucleotide clonotypes lacking stop codons were found per library. After downsampling to 5000 UMI-labeled TRB molecules per sample, diversity metrics such as normalized Shannon-Wiener and Chao1 were calculated in VDJtools. VDJtools was used to calculate clonotype-size-weighted physicochemical properties of the central five CDR3 residues, namely interaction energy, strength, volume and Kidera factor 4. Through TCRdb reprocessing, the reads give one entry per CDR3 protein sequence; DNA is omitted. TCRdb, not the authors, supplied the V and J calls. The sample's own table lists 140,000 to 150,000 distinct CDR3 sequences. The ten largest clones add up to about 0.27% of the sample.

Each CD8+ T cell subset was flow-sorted in triplicate, with about 320,000 cells per subset placed directly into RLT lysis buffer. To keep memory contaminants out, a stringent definition of naive CD8+ T cells was applied: CD45RO-CCR7+CD27+CD95-. Using standard density gradient centrifugation, peripheral blood mononuclear cells were isolated from buffy coats. A FACSAria III was used to flow-sort naive CD8+ T cells into CXCR3-negative and CXCR3-positive populations. Total RNA was extracted from sorted cells using an RNeasy Mini Kit. About this clonotype itself: Its antigen is not yet known.

The chain couples TRBV4-3 to TRBJ2-7; the D call from TCRdb, TRBD1, cannot be confirmed without DNA. This clonotype originated in a human donor in good health. Some clones in this sample may be carry-over from other donors' samples. Sequenced sample: naive CXCR3+ CD8+ T cells from blood. Reading the label with the study, this specimen's cell subset or site is: CD45RO-CCR7+CD27+CD95- naive CD8+ T cells expressing CXCR3 (TNR3+). This receptor has the CDR3 CASSQTTVGQGSSEQYF.